This T cell receptor beta chain was retrieved from a study of blood T cell repertoires in COVID-19. Study as a whole: COVID-19 samples from acute and convalescent phases originated in the United States, Italy and Spain. PBMCs, B-cell-depleted T cells, or T cells provided the cDNA or gDNA that made up the material.

How the authors handled the data: Reference gene primer amplification in the assay estimated nucleated cell counts. The data were produced by immunoSEQ multiplex PCR, yet TCRdb's version contains in-frame clones alone and is incomplete. V and J calls and clone size come straight from that table; D and trimming were deduced from the DNA. The sample shows 150,000 to 200,000 clones, roughly 80% of them seen only once. With V trimmed by 1 base and J by 3 bases, 8 bases remained unmatched. The CDR3 is 17 residues long. Germline V gives CDR1 LGHDT, CDR2 YNNKEL (reference sequence). V usage is TRBV3-1 (or the pseudogene TRBV3-2) and J usage is TRBJ2-2; 7 bases line up with TRBD2. The source of this sequence is a man between 18 and 29 years old with active or convalescent COVID-19. What was sequenced was peripheral blood. The CDR3 DNA reads TGTGCCAGCAGCCAAGGAGCGGGGAAAGGTGACACCGGGGAGCTGTTTTTT. Its protein product is CASSQGAGKGDTGELFF.